A selection of T cell receptor beta chains follows, all from one sample in a study of shared clonotypes between healthy human individuals. Data came from immunoSEQ multiplex PCR; TCRdb stores just in-frame clones and leaves some out. The sample includes 550,000 to 600,000 clones, 98% of them seen just once. The specimen sequenced was naive CD8+ T cells sorted from blood. These receptor sequences come from a man aged 25 to 40 in good health. Each CDR3 is given with its conserved first and last residue. D genes are given only for firm matches. Rows give clone size only sometimes, using once, few, many, or a class for an expanded clone.

V	D	size	J	CDR3	DNA
TRBV28	.	.	TRBJ1-5	CASVSEGQLSNQPQHF	TGTGCCAGCGTGTCAGAAGGACAACTTAGCAATCAGCCCCAGCATTTT
TRBV5-4	TRBD2	.	TRBJ2-7	CASSRGEGSVYEQYF	TGTGCCAGCAGCCGGGGGGAGGGTAGCGTCTACGAGCAGTACTTC
TRBV30	.	.	TRBJ2-1	CCIWRDTYNEQFF	TGTTGTATCTGGCGGGACACCTACAATGAGCAGTTCTTC
TRBV9	.	.	TRBJ2-3	CASSDRYGTDTQYF	TGTGCCAGCAGCGATCGCTACGGCACAGATACGCAGTATTTT
TRBV29-1	TRBD2	.	TRBJ2-3	CSVTGLALTDTQYF	TGCAGCGTTACGGGACTAGCTTTAACAGATACGCAGTATTTT
TRBV29-1	.	.	TRBJ2-1	CSVVGTLSSYNEQFF	TGCAGCGTTGTGGGGACGTTGAGCTCCTACAATGAGCAGTTCTTC
TRBV9	.	.	TRBJ2-3	CASSVAGRDTQYF	TGTGCCAGCAGCGTAGCGGGACGGGATACGCAGTATTTT
TRBV25-1	.	.	TRBJ2-1	CASSVTGSHYNEQFF	TGTGCCAGCAGTGTCACAGGGAGCCATTACAATGAGCAGTTCTTC
TRBV27	.	.	TRBJ2-7	CASSLTPSEQTTEQYF	TGTGCCAGCAGTTTAACTCCGAGCGAACAAACGACCGAGCAGTACTTC
TRBV19	.	few	TRBJ2-1	CASSTSMRGEQFF	TGTGCCAGTAGTACATCGATGCGCGGTGAGCAGTTCTTC
TRBV28	.	.	TRBJ1-5	CASSFDHTDQPQHF	TGTGCCAGCAGTTTTGACCACACCGATCAGCCCCAGCATTTT
TRBV6-1	.	.	TRBJ1-4	CASEWGRAEKLFF	TGTGCCAGTGAGTGGGGGCGCGCTGAAAAACTGTTTTTT
TRBV4-3	.	.	TRBJ2-1	CASSQDEGTFYNEQFF	TGCGCCAGCAGCCAAGATGAGGGGACCTTCTACAATGAGCAGTTCTTC
TRBV7-9	.	.	TRBJ2-7	CASSLVHYEQYF	TGTGCCAGCAGCTTAGTTCACTACGAGCAGTACTTC